The sequence of this TCR beta chain was determined in a study of blood T cell repertoires in COVID-19. Study summary: There were acute and convalescent COVID-19 samples, and they came from the United States, Italy and Spain. T cells, B-cell-depleted T cells, or PBMCs provided the cDNA or gDNA that served as material.

Per the study methods: Reference gene primer amplification yielded estimated nucleated cell counts. Clones were read by immunoSEQ multiplex PCR, and TCRdb kept only the in-frame ones, dropping some. V and J calls and clone size follow that table, whereas D and trimming were derived from the DNA. The data contain approximately 200,000 clones, around 80% of them singletons. This CDR3 region has 13 residues. V trimming: 5 bases; J trimming: 7 bases; junction bases outside the gene matches: 6. Germline CDR1 is SGDLS and CDR2 is YYNGEE. The specimen sequenced was peripheral blood. V gene TRBV9 combines with J gene TRBJ1-3, with TRBD1 matching 7 bases. The TCR comes from a woman aged 80 or over with COVID-19, enrolled during active disease. The CDR3 here is CASSKDRVNTIYF. Here the CDR3 DNA reads TGTGCCAGCAGTAAAGACAGGGTCAACACCATATATTTT.